This TCR beta chain was documented in a study of CD8 T cells in ankylosing spondylitis. Study findings and constraints: What seemed typical of ankylosing spondylitis blood was a TCR beta motif built from roughly eight highly homologous variants. In peripheral blood, disease-linked CD8+ clones occurred at relatively low frequencies. Matched synovial fluid from ankylosing spondylitis patients was reported to be enriched for disease-linked clones.

There are many counts of this clonotype. What it binds is unknown. Researchers built TCR beta libraries using quantitative 5'-RACE with molecular barcodes. TCRdb processed the 5' RACE reads anew with MiXCR; each CDR3 protein has one entry. The table has 150,000 to 200,000 distinct CDR3 sequences, roughly 13% seen once. This receptor was identified in a female donor with ankylosing spondylitis or in good health (not recorded which). Source material: blood, either unsorted or a sorted T cell fraction (not recorded which).

The CDR3 reads CASSTRSVASYNEQFF. DNA for the CDR3: TGTGCCAGTAGTACCCGTTCAGTGGCGTCCTACAATGAGCAGTTCTTC. The rearrangement uses TRBV19 and TRBJ2-1, with D hard to call. The ends were cut back, 4 bases at V and 1 base at J, with 14 bases in the middle. The CDR3 sequence is 16 residues long. Germline CDR1 reads LNHDA; CDR2 reads SQIVND (reference sequence).